Listed below are T cell receptor beta chains from one sample, sequenced in a study of blood T cell repertoires in COVID-19. The repertoire was sequenced with immunoSEQ multiplex PCR; TCRdb's copy has only in-frame clones and lacks some. The sample has about 65,000 clones; more than 80% are singletons. The sequencing sample was made of peripheral blood. These receptors were obtained from an older man with acute or convalescent COVID-19. The CDR3 runs from the conserved cysteine through the conserved F or W. The D gene is left open where the match is weak. Size is omitted from some rows. Given values are once, few, many or a class for expanded clones.

j_call: TRBJ1-1; cdr3_length: 12; d_call: TRBD1; v_call: TRBV10-2; clone_size: -; cdr3_aa: CASRGGQGGAFF; cdr3_nt: TGCGCCAGCAGGGGCGGACAGGGGGGAGCTTTCTTT
j_call: TRBJ2-7; cdr3_length: 15; d_call: -; v_call: TRBV20-1; clone_size: -; cdr3_aa: CSASAPGISSYEQYF; cdr3_nt: TGCAGTGCTAGTGCGCCCGGCATTAGCAGTTACGAGCAGTACTTC
j_call: TRBJ2-3; cdr3_length: 12; d_call: -; v_call: TRBV2; clone_size: -; cdr3_aa: CASSRLTDTQYF; cdr3_nt: TGTGCCAGCAGTAGACTAACAGATACGCAGTATTTT
j_call: TRBJ1-3; cdr3_length: 14; d_call: -; v_call: TRBV5-1; clone_size: -; cdr3_aa: CASSGGTSGNTIYF; cdr3_nt: TGCGCCAGCAGCGGCGGGACCTCTGGAAACACCATATATTTT
j_call: TRBJ2-7; cdr3_length: 15; d_call: -; v_call: TRBV5-1; clone_size: -; cdr3_aa: CASSLFLRAMDEQYF; cdr3_nt: TGCGCCAGCAGCTTGTTTCTCAGGGCCATGGACGAGCAGTACTTC
j_call: TRBJ1-4; cdr3_length: 15; d_call: -; v_call: TRBV7-2; clone_size: -; cdr3_aa: CASSPQGGSYEKLFF; cdr3_nt: TGTGCCAGCAGCCCCCAGGGTGGTTCGTATGAAAAACTGTTTTTT
j_call: TRBJ2-7; cdr3_length: 17; d_call: -; v_call: TRBV5-4; clone_size: -; cdr3_aa: CASSSGGGQGFLYEQYF; cdr3_nt: TGTGCCAGCAGCTCGGGAGGGGGACAGGGATTTCTCTACGAGCAGTACTTC
j_call: TRBJ2-1; cdr3_length: 17; d_call: TRBD1; v_call: TRBV5-1; clone_size: few; cdr3_aa: CASSLDPGQGPWIEQFF; cdr3_nt: TGCGCCAGCAGCTTGGATCCGGGACAGGGCCCTTGGATTGAGCAGTTCTTC
j_call: TRBJ2-2; cdr3_length: 19; d_call: TRBD2; v_call: TRBV18; clone_size: -; cdr3_aa: CASSPLPSGGAILAGELFF; cdr3_nt: TGTGCCAGCTCACCACTGCCAAGCGGGGGGGCCATACTGGCCGGGGAGCTGTTTTTT
j_call: TRBJ2-4; cdr3_length: 14; d_call: -; v_call: TRBV5-5; clone_size: few; cdr3_aa: CASRTETGANIQYF; cdr3_nt: TGTGCCAGCAGGACCGAGACAGGAGCAAACATTCAGTACTTC
j_call: TRBJ1-2; cdr3_length: 14; d_call: -; v_call: TRBV5-1; clone_size: -; cdr3_aa: CASSLVGAAYGYTF; cdr3_nt: TGCGCCAGCAGCTTGGTAGGGGCTGCCTATGGCTACACCTTC
j_call: TRBJ2-7; cdr3_length: 18; d_call: TRBD1; v_call: TRBV4-1; clone_size: -; cdr3_aa: CASSQALATGDRGYEQYF; cdr3_nt: TGCGCCAGCAGCCAAGCATTAGCGACAGGGGACAGAGGCTACGAGCAGTACTTC
j_call: TRBJ1-3; cdr3_length: 13; d_call: -; v_call: TRBV12-3/TRBV12-4; clone_size: -; cdr3_aa: CASSFEGGNTIYF; cdr3_nt: TGTGCCAGCAGTTTCGAGGGTGGAAACACCATATATTTT
j_call: TRBJ2-7; cdr3_length: 12; d_call: -; v_call: TRBV30; clone_size: -; cdr3_aa: CAWSNTPREQYF; cdr3_nt: TGTGCCTGGAGTAACACACCGCGGGAGCAGTACTTC
j_call: TRBJ1-5; cdr3_length: 14; d_call: TRBD1; v_call: TRBV6-5; clone_size: few; cdr3_aa: CASSYGQGAQPQHF; cdr3_nt: TGTGCCAGCAGTTACGGGCAGGGGGCCCAGCCCCAGCATTTT
j_call: TRBJ1-2; cdr3_length: 12; d_call: -; v_call: TRBV5-6; clone_size: -; cdr3_aa: CASSPGRYGYTF; cdr3_nt: TGTGCCAGCAGCCCCGGTCGCTATGGCTACACCTTC
j_call: TRBJ2-1; cdr3_length: 14; d_call: -; v_call: TRBV20-1; clone_size: -; cdr3_aa: CSASRTQMNNEQFF; cdr3_nt: TGCAGTGCTAGTCGCACACAAATGAACAATGAGCAGTTCTTC
j_call: TRBJ2-7; cdr3_length: 14; d_call: TRBD1; v_call: TRBV2; clone_size: -; cdr3_aa: CASSPRTGGYEQYF; cdr3_nt: TGTGCCAGTTCTCCCCGAACAGGGGGCTACGAGCAGTACTTC
j_call: TRBJ1-3; cdr3_length: 15; d_call: -; v_call: TRBV2; clone_size: -; cdr3_aa: CASSEDRLSGNTIYF; cdr3_nt: TGTGCCAGCAGCGAAGACAGACTATCTGGAAACACCATATATTTT
j_call: TRBJ2-1; cdr3_length: 13; d_call: -; v_call: TRBV18; clone_size: -; cdr3_aa: CASSLGFYNEQFF; cdr3_nt: TGTGCCAGCTCACTTGGCTTTTACAATGAGCAGTTCTTC
j_call: TRBJ2-7; cdr3_length: 15; d_call: -; v_call: TRBV6-5; clone_size: -; cdr3_aa: CASREPTGISYEQYF; cdr3_nt: TGTGCCAGCAGAGAGCCCACAGGGATCTCCTACGAGCAGTACTTC
j_call: TRBJ2-3; cdr3_length: 15; d_call: -; v_call: TRBV7-2; clone_size: -; cdr3_aa: CASSEQGTSTDTQYF; cdr3_nt: TGTGCCAGCAGCGAACAAGGGACTTCCACAGATACGCAGTATTTT
j_call: TRBJ2-5; cdr3_length: 13; d_call: -; v_call: TRBV5-4; clone_size: few; cdr3_aa: CASSLPGEETQYF; cdr3_nt: TGTGCCAGCAGCTTACCAGGGGAAGAGACCCAGTACTTC
j_call: TRBJ1-2; cdr3_length: 12; d_call: -; v_call: TRBV10-3; clone_size: -; cdr3_aa: CAISEEGDGYTF; cdr3_nt: TGTGCCATCAGTGAAGAGGGAGATGGCTACACCTTC
j_call: TRBJ1-3; cdr3_length: 16; d_call: -; v_call: TRBV7-8; clone_size: -; cdr3_aa: CASSLARADSGNTIYF; cdr3_nt: TGTGCCAGCAGCTTAGCGAGGGCAGACTCTGGAAACACCATATATTTT
j_call: TRBJ1-2; cdr3_length: 17; d_call: TRBD1; v_call: TRBV18; clone_size: -; cdr3_aa: CASSPERVSRGNYGYTF; cdr3_nt: TGTGCCAGCTCACCAGAACGAGTCTCCAGGGGGAACTATGGCTACACCTTC
j_call: TRBJ2-7; cdr3_length: 13; d_call: -; v_call: TRBV6-4; clone_size: -; cdr3_aa: CASSVARGYEQYF; cdr3_nt: TGTGCCAGCAGCGTCGCGCGGGGTTACGAGCAGTACTTC
j_call: TRBJ2-7; cdr3_length: 14; d_call: TRBD1; v_call: TRBV18; clone_size: once; cdr3_aa: CASTEQGQTYEQYF; cdr3_nt: TGTGCCAGCACCGAACAGGGACAGACCTACGAGCAGTACTTC
j_call: TRBJ2-1; cdr3_length: 13; d_call: -; v_call: TRBV7-2; clone_size: -; cdr3_aa: CASSAGWSNEQFF; cdr3_nt: TGTGCCAGCAGCGCCGGGTGGAGCAATGAGCAGTTCTTC
j_call: TRBJ2-7; cdr3_length: 15; d_call: -; v_call: TRBV5-4; clone_size: -; cdr3_aa: CASSPVGGGAYEQYF; cdr3_nt: TGTGCCAGCAGCCCTGTCGGAGGGGGGGCCTACGAGCAGTACTTC
j_call: TRBJ1-6; cdr3_length: 15; d_call: -; v_call: TRBV7-6; clone_size: once; cdr3_aa: CASSFRDTYNSPLHF; cdr3_nt: TGTGCCAGCAGCTTCCGGGACACCTATAATTCACCCCTCCACTTT
j_call: TRBJ1-4; cdr3_length: 13; d_call: -; v_call: TRBV11-2; clone_size: -; cdr3_aa: CASSKTGREKLFF; cdr3_nt: TGTGCCAGCAGCAAGACAGGAAGGGAAAAACTGTTTTTT
j_call: TRBJ1-2; cdr3_length: 13; d_call: -; v_call: TRBV5-1; clone_size: -; cdr3_aa: CASSGAETYGYTF; cdr3_nt: TGCGCCAGCAGCGGCGCGGAGACCTATGGCTACACCTTC
j_call: TRBJ2-6; cdr3_length: 20; d_call: TRBD1; v_call: TRBV19; clone_size: -; cdr3_aa: CASSIRQGAARAPGANVLTF; cdr3_nt: TGTGCCAGTAGTATCAGACAGGGGGCCGCTCGGGCCCCTGGGGCCAACGTCCTGACTTTC
j_call: TRBJ2-1; cdr3_length: 14; d_call: TRBD1; v_call: TRBV10-2; clone_size: -; cdr3_aa: CASNRQGAYNEQFF; cdr3_nt: TGCGCCAGCAACAGACAGGGGGCTTACAATGAGCAGTTCTTC
j_call: TRBJ2-7; cdr3_length: 13; d_call: TRBD1; v_call: TRBV6-5; clone_size: -; cdr3_aa: CASRVSTGAEQYF; cdr3_nt: TGTGCCAGCAGAGTCTCGACAGGGGCCGAGCAGTACTTC
j_call: TRBJ2-2; cdr3_length: 15; d_call: -; v_call: TRBV18; clone_size: -; cdr3_aa: CASSPVRSNTGELFF; cdr3_nt: TGTGCCAGCTCACCGGTCAGGTCGAACACCGGGGAGCTGTTTTTT
j_call: TRBJ1-2; cdr3_length: 13; d_call: TRBD1; v_call: TRBV12-3/TRBV12-4; clone_size: -; cdr3_aa: CASRYGQGYRYTF; cdr3_nt: TGTGCCAGCAGATATGGACAGGGGTATCGCTACACCTTC
j_call: TRBJ2-5; cdr3_length: 14; d_call: -; v_call: TRBV5-1; clone_size: -; cdr3_aa: CASSLVIRQETQYF; cdr3_nt: TGCGCCAGCAGCTTGGTTATCCGCCAAGAGACCCAGTACTTC
j_call: TRBJ2-2; cdr3_length: 11; d_call: -; v_call: TRBV19; clone_size: -; cdr3_aa: CASSQRVELFF; cdr3_nt: TGTGCCAGTAGTCAGAGGGTAGAGCTGTTTTTT
j_call: TRBJ1-2; cdr3_length: 13; d_call: TRBD1; v_call: TRBV2; clone_size: -; cdr3_aa: CASRGDRIGGYTF; cdr3_nt: TGTGCCAGCAGGGGGGACAGAATCGGTGGCTACACCTTC
j_call: TRBJ1-5; cdr3_length: 14; d_call: -; v_call: TRBV10-3; clone_size: -; cdr3_aa: CAISVSGGNQPQHF; cdr3_nt: TGTGCCATCAGTGTATCGGGGGGGAATCAGCCCCAGCATTTT
j_call: TRBJ2-3; cdr3_length: 12; d_call: -; v_call: TRBV19; clone_size: -; cdr3_aa: CASSIQGDTQYF; cdr3_nt: TGTGCCAGTAGTATTCAGGGAGATACGCAGTATTTT
j_call: TRBJ2-7; cdr3_length: 18; d_call: TRBD2; v_call: TRBV4-1; clone_size: -; cdr3_aa: CASSQAARSGGRSYEQYF; cdr3_nt: TGCGCCAGCAGCCAGGCAGCCCGCAGCGGGGGCCGCTCCTACGAGCAGTACTTC
j_call: TRBJ2-1; cdr3_length: 16; d_call: TRBD2; v_call: TRBV5-6; clone_size: -; cdr3_aa: CASSPLLSGGNNEQFF; cdr3_nt: TGTGCCAGCAGCCCGTTATTAAGCGGGGGTAACAATGAGCAGTTCTTC
j_call: TRBJ2-1; cdr3_length: 13; d_call: -; v_call: TRBV19; clone_size: once; cdr3_aa: CASSGSGINEQFF; cdr3_nt: TGTGCCAGTAGTGGTTCAGGGATCAATGAGCAGTTCTTC
j_call: TRBJ2-7; cdr3_length: 18; d_call: TRBD1; v_call: TRBV23-1; clone_size: -; cdr3_aa: CASSQVGHQGVFSYEQYF; cdr3_nt: TGCGCCAGCAGTCAAGTCGGGCACCAGGGGGTGTTCTCCTACGAGCAGTACTTC
j_call: TRBJ2-1; cdr3_length: 16; d_call: TRBD2; v_call: TRBV13; clone_size: -; cdr3_aa: CASSPSGVTIDNEQFF; cdr3_nt: TGTGCCAGCAGCCCCAGCGGGGTCACAATCGACAATGAGCAGTTCTTC
j_call: TRBJ1-3; cdr3_length: 12; d_call: -; v_call: TRBV3-1/TRBV3-2; clone_size: -; cdr3_aa: CASSQAGRTIYF; cdr3_nt: TGTGCCAGCAGCCAAGCGGGGAGGACCATATATTTT
j_call: TRBJ1-5; cdr3_length: 17; d_call: TRBD1; v_call: TRBV28; clone_size: once; cdr3_aa: CASSFPPGQGFGQPQHF; cdr3_nt: TGTGCCAGCAGTTTCCCGCCGGGACAGGGGTTCGGTCAGCCCCAGCATTTT
j_call: TRBJ2-1; cdr3_length: 15; d_call: -; v_call: TRBV4-1; clone_size: -; cdr3_aa: CASSPAAATYNEQFF; cdr3_nt: TGCGCCAGCAGCCCTGCGGCCGCTACCTACAATGAGCAGTTCTTC
j_call: TRBJ2-7; cdr3_length: 13; d_call: TRBD2; v_call: TRBV28; clone_size: -; cdr3_aa: CASSLSGVNEQYF; cdr3_nt: TGTGCCAGCAGTTTAAGCGGGGTTAACGAGCAGTACTTC
j_call: TRBJ1-1; cdr3_length: 15; d_call: TRBD1; v_call: TRBV19; clone_size: few; cdr3_aa: CASSIGRDRDTEAFF; cdr3_nt: TGTGCCAGTAGTATTGGGCGGGACAGGGATACTGAAGCTTTCTTT
j_call: TRBJ1-5; cdr3_length: 13; d_call: -; v_call: TRBV4-1; clone_size: -; cdr3_aa: CASSQDVNQPQHF; cdr3_nt: TGCGCCAGCAGCCAAGACGTGAATCAGCCCCAGCATTTT
j_call: TRBJ1-1; cdr3_length: 14; d_call: -; v_call: TRBV14; clone_size: -; cdr3_aa: CASSNRVGNTEAFF; cdr3_nt: TGTGCCAGCTCAAACAGGGTTGGGAACACTGAAGCTTTCTTT